This TCR beta chain was identified in a study of T cell responses to AZD1222 COVID-19 vaccine. Study-wide points: Only after the peak T cell response were repertoires sampled. Only six people who got AZD1222 tested seropositive at baseline. White British donors predominated, females outnumbered males, and clonal diversity was possibly underestimated. An increase in Spike-specific TCR breadth and depth was observed after two AZD1222 doses.

The method was immunoSEQ multiplex PCR; TCRdb's version includes in-frame clones alone and lacks a portion of them. The sample records some 150,000 clones, around 90% being singletons. Germline V gene lookup returns CDR1 LGHDT and CDR2 YNNKEL (reference sequence). CDR3 length equals 15 residues. V lost 2 bases and J lost 4; bases outside the gene matches: 7. Remarks on this clone: Antigen: not known.

This receptor was obtained from an adult who received the MenACWY meningococcal vaccine as a control. The chain has TRBV3-1 (or the pseudogene TRBV3-2) and TRBJ2-5, with 7 bases fitting TRBD1. Material: peripheral blood, obtained 28 days after the second dose of the MenACWY control vaccine. Here the CDR3 DNA reads TGTGCCAGCAGCCAACTACTAGGGGGCAGAGAGACCCAGTACTTC. Its translation is CASSQLLGGRETQYF.